This TCR beta chain was sequenced for a study of shared clonotypes between healthy human individuals. Study conclusions and caveats: Memory subsets generally showed smaller estimated richness than naive subsets did. In a few donors, approximately 5% of naive CD4 clonotypes appeared in common.

Clones were read by immunoSEQ multiplex PCR, and TCRdb kept only the in-frame ones, dropping some. Of fewer than 1 million clones in the sample, about 97% were seen once. Only CD45RO-negative cells positively selected for CCR7 counted as naive CD8 cells, so terminally differentiated effector memory CD45RA+ cells were excluded. The study drew its donors from healthy HIV-negative adults without recent acute infections or vaccinations. A word on this clone: Its specificity is unknown.

Germline-derived CDR1 and CDR2 are SGHKS and YYEKEE (reference sequence). The CDR3 covers 19 residues. Trimming removed 2 bases from V and 2 bases from J; junction bases left unmatched: 11. The source material was naive CD8+ T cells sorted from blood. The gene calls are TRBV5-5 and TRBJ1-5, with 12 positions matching TRBD1. The clonotype was recovered from a man between 25 and 39 years old in good health. In DNA form, the CDR3 reads TGTGCCAGCAGCTTTACCGGGACAGGGGGCAAGGGTGGCAATCAGCCCCAGCATTTT. Protein product: CASSFTGTGGKGGNQPQHF. The entire variable domain, with the rest obtained from reference TRBV5-5 and TRBJ1-5, is as follows: DAGVTQSPTHLIKTRGQQVTLRCSPISGHKSVSWYQQVLGQGPQFIFQYYEKEERGRGNFPDRFSARQFPNYSSELNVNALLLGDSALYLCASSFTGTGGKGGNQPQHFGDGTRLSIL.